This T cell receptor beta chain was recorded in a study of human T cells and chemical hapten exposure. With respect to this clonotype: Its antigen is as yet unknown.

The time point is: pre-sensitization, week 0. Treatment specified: therapeutic diphenylcyclopropenone sensitization with weekly scalp DPC. Total RNA was isolated from whole blood that had not been fractionated. TCRdb recomputed calls from the RACE reads with MiXCR, one row per CDR3 protein. The table lists 380,000 or so distinct CDR3 sequences, around 5.5% of them singletons. The CDR3 totals 15 residues. The germline V and J ends were trimmed by 5 bases and 1 base, with 9 bases remaining between them. Germline lookup yields CDR1 SEHNR and CDR2 FQNEAQ (reference sequence). Study conclusions and caveats: There was a positive correlation between PT1 expanded TCR counts and patch test score. Compared to controls, expanded TCRs made significantly more large clusters of similar CDR3s.

The source of this sequence is a woman between 18 and 29 years old with alopecia areata. Some clones in this sample may be carry-over from other donors' samples. The chain joins TRBV7-9 to TRBJ1-6, with D unclear. The sample was whole blood, taken in connection with sensitization to the hapten diphenylcyclopropenone (DPC). For the CDR3, the DNA is TGTGCCAGCAGCCCAGGTGGTTCCTATAATTCACCCCTCCACTTT. This sequence encodes CASSPGGSYNSPLHF. Filled out from reference TRBV7-9 and TRBJ1-6, the complete variable domain reads DTGVSQNPRHKITKRGQNVTFRCDPISEHNRLYWYRQTLGQGPEFLTYFQNEAQLEKSRLLSDRFSAERPKGSFSTLEIQRTEQGDSAMYLCASSPGGSYNSPLHFGNGTRLTVT.